Below are 13 T cell receptor beta chains sequenced from a single sample in a study of molecular identifiers for immune sequencing clone quantification. Each CDR3 protein gets one entry after TCRdb re-called the PCR reads with MiXCR. The sample holds 40,000 to 45,000 distinct CDR3 sequences, about a fifth seen once. The sequencing sample was made of naive CD8+ T cells from blood, with Jurkat cell RNA spiked in. The subset denotes: FACS-sorted CD8+CD4-CCR7+CD45RA+ naive T cells. The receptor source for this set is a human donor in good health. Some libraries in this study had Jurkat cell RNA spiked in.

With regard to this clonotype: A much bigger clone sits one base away, suggesting this may be a read error. The chain is built from TRBV7-2 and TRBJ2-1; D call uncertain. The CDR3 has 13 amino acids. Germline V CDR1 and CDR2: SGHTA, FQGNSA. The CDR3 spells CASGFDFSFEQFF. CDR3 sequence (DNA): TGTGCCAGCGGCTTTGACTTTAGTTTTGAGCAGTTCTTC.

This clonotype was detected ten times or more. The chain carries TRBV7-2 and TRBJ2-7, with 11 nucleotides matching TRBD2. CDR1 and CDR2 (germline): SGHTA, FQGNSA. V shed 1 base, J shed 7 bases, and the junction held 27 bases outside the gene matches. This CDR3 is built from 22 residues. CDR3 sequence (DNA): TGTGCCAGCAGCTTAGTGGTGATCGGGCGCCCGGGGAGACTAGCGGGGCCTTGTGAGCAGTACTTC. Its protein is CASSLVVIGRPGRLAGPCEQYF. The full variable domain, with the rest looked up from reference TRBV7-2 and TRBJ2-7, is GAGVSQSPSNKVTEKGKDVELRCDPISGHTALYWYRQSLGQGLEFLIYFQGNSAPDKSGLPSDRFSAERTGGSVSTLTIQRTQQEDSAVYLCASSLVVIGRPGRLAGPCEQYFGPGTRLTVT.

The genes are TRBV6-2 or TRBV6-3 and TRBJ2-3; D is perhaps TRBD2 (7 bases). V shed 5 bases and J shed 4 bases, with 13 bases lying between them. Germline-derived CDR1 and CDR2 are MNHEY and SVGEGT. This CDR3 is 14 amino acids long. CDR3 in DNA: TGTGCCAGCAGTAATCAGGGGAGGGCAGATACGCAGTATTTT. Translating it yields CASSNQGRADTQYF.

V and J are TRBV28 and TRBJ2-7; D is unclear. Between the trimmed V and J ends, which lost 2 bases and 3 bases, there was a span of 8 bases. This CDR3 contains 13 residues. Germline assignment: CDR1 MDHEN and CDR2 SYDVKM. CDR3 DNA: TGTGCCAGCAGTTTACCAAGTAACTACGAGCAGTACTTC. Residues: CASSLPSNYEQYF.

V usage is TRBV12-3 or TRBV12-4 and J usage is TRBJ2-7; D gene uncertain. This CDR3 is 14 amino acids long. The V and J ends lost 3 bases and 6 bases respectively, with 15 bases between them. CDR3 loop: CASSLTSNSREQYF. In DNA, the CDR3 is TGTGCCAGCAGTTTGACATCTAATTCCCGCGAGCAGTACTTC.

The gene calls are TRBV27 and TRBJ2-2; perhaps TRBD2 as D (5 bases). Germline V gene sequence: CDR1 MNHEY, CDR2 SMNVEV (reference sequence). There are 15 residues in the CDR3. V was cut by 3 bases and J by 7 bases, with 15 bases left in between. CDR3 region: CASSFFGEYGGELFF. The CDR3, as DNA: TGTGCCAGCAGTTTTTTTGGGGAGTACGGCGGGGAGCTGTTTTTT.

The chain links TRBV6-5 to TRBJ2-7; D unresolved. Trimming left V 0 bases short and J 3 bases short, with 6 bases between. The CDR3 has 13 amino acids. Germline V CDR1 and CDR2: MNHEY, SVGAGI. The chain's CDR3 is CASSYSTGYEQYF. The CDR3 region has the DNA TGTGCCAGCAGTTACTCGACGGGCTACGAGCAGTACTTC.

A remark on this clonotype: A much larger clone lies a single base off, so this may be a read error. The conserved closing phenylalanine or tryptophan is absent in this CDR3, likely reflecting a read error. The rearrangement joins TRBV28 to TRBJ1-4, with D hard to call. Per the germline V gene, CDR1 is MDHEN and CDR2 is SYDVKM. Trimming removed 8 bases from V and 6 bases from J, with 7 bases in between. The length of the CDR3 is 11 residues. In DNA, the CDR3 is TGTGCCAGCCGACAACATGAAAAACTGTTTTCT. The encoded protein is CASRQHEKLFS.

Ten or more counts support this clonotype. The rearrangement joins TRBV5-1 to TRBJ2-7, with TRBD1 matching over 8 bases. Germline V lookup: CDR1 SGHRS, CDR2 YFSETQ. CDR3 size: 15 residues. V trimming: 3 bases; J trimming: 5 bases; junction bases outside the gene matches: 10. The CDR3 sequence: CASSYYDRGRNEQYF. In DNA, the CDR3 is TGCGCCAGCAGCTACTACGACAGGGGACGGAACGAGCAGTACTTC. Looking up the rest from reference TRBV5-1 and TRBJ2-7 gives the full variable domain: KAGVTQTPRYLIKTRGQQVTLSCSPISGHRSVSWYQQTPGQGLQFLFEYFSETQRNKGNFPGRFSGRQFSNSRSEMNVSTLELGDSALYLCASSYYDRGRNEQYFGPGTRLTVT.

This clonotype was counted many times. The chain employs TRBV20-1 and TRBJ2-2, with 14 nucleotides matching TRBD2. CDR1 and CDR2 from the germline V gene are DFQATT and SNEGSKA (reference sequence). The CDR3 is 17 residues long. The V segment lost 6 bases and the J segment 0 bases; nucleotides outside the gene matches: 6. The CDR3 is CSAWGLAGETNTGELFF. In nucleotides, the CDR3 is TGCAGTGCGTGGGGACTAGCGGGAGAAACGAACACCGGGGAGCTGTTTTTT.

This clonotype was counted ten times or more. This chain joins TRBV13 and TRBJ1-2, with D possibly TRBD1 on 5 matching bases. Per the germline V gene, CDR1 is PRHDT and CDR2 is FYEKMQ (reference sequence). This CDR3 has 12 residues. The V end was cut by 5 bases, the J end by 5 bases, with 9 bases between. CDR3 sequence: CASSRDRYGYTF. Here the CDR3 DNA reads TGTGCCAGCAGCAGAGACAGATATGGCTACACCTTC.

For this clonotype: Since a much larger clone is just one base distant, this may be a read error. The J gene is TRBJ2-7, the V gene TRBV7-8; D possibly corresponds to TRBD1 (7 bases). The germline V and J ends were trimmed by 3 bases and 2 bases, with 14 bases remaining between them. This CDR3 region has 15 residues. Germline CDR1 is SGHVS and CDR2 is FQNEAQ. This CDR3 reads CASSLEGDRTYEQYF. CDR3 DNA sequence: TGTGCCAGCAGCTTGGAGGGGGACAGAACCTACGAGCAGTACTTC.

This clonotype was observed many times. The chain employs TRBV13 and TRBJ2-7; D call uncertain. Germline-derived CDR1 and CDR2 are PRHDT and FYEKMQ (reference sequence). The CDR3 consists of 12 residues. V lost 3 bases and J lost 5, with 8 bases in between. The CDR3 bases are TGTGCCAGCAGCTTTATGAAGAACGAGCAGTACTTC. The encoded protein is CASSFMKNEQYF.